A single sample gave rise to the 21 T cell receptor beta chains below, sequenced in a study of T cell responses to AZD1222 COVID-19 vaccine. Sequencing was performed with immunoSEQ multiplex PCR; in TCRdb, only in-frame clones are kept and a portion is missing. The sample has more than 95,000 clones; around nine tenths are singletons. The sequences come from peripheral blood, collected on day 0 of MenACWY control vaccination. These receptor sequences come from an adult in good health.

The chain links TRBV5-8 to TRBJ2-7; the D gene is possibly TRBD1 (6 bases). Germline assignment: CDR1 SGHTS and CDR2 YDEGEE. This CDR3 has 15 amino acids. V dropped 2 bases and J dropped 3 bases, with 15 bases sitting between them. The CDR3 coding sequence is TGTGCCAGCAGCTTCCCAGACAGGTTCTTCTACGAGCAGTACTTC. This sequence encodes CASSFPDRFFYEQYF.

The gene calls are TRBV7-2 and TRBJ1-3; D is unclear. Trimming removed 5 bases from V and 1 base from J, with 12 bases in between. The CDR3 is 15 residues long. Germline V gives CDR1 SGHTA, CDR2 FQGNSA. This CDR3 reads CASSLTGQSGNTIYF. CDR3 DNA: TGTGCCAGCAGCCTAACTGGGCAGTCTGGAAACACCATATATTTT.

The V and J genes are TRBV10-1 and TRBJ2-3; D might be TRBD1 (6 bases). Germline V gene data show CDR1 as WNHNN and CDR2 as SYGVQD (reference sequence). This CDR3 region has 15 residues. V lost 5 bases and J 6 bases, leaving 18 bases between the germline ends. The CDR3 bases are TGCGCCAGCAGTAAGGTCAGGGGAATTTGGGATACGCAGTATTTT. Translated: CASSKVRGIWDTQYF.

The V gene is TRBV2, the J gene TRBJ2-1; D unclear. The germline V gene encodes CDR1 SNHLY and CDR2 FYNNEI. There are 13 residues in the CDR3. V gave up 10 bases and J gave up 6 bases, with 16 bases separating them. CDR3 in amino acids: CATTYIPGNEQFF. CDR3 DNA: TGTGCCACCACCTACATCCCCGGCAATGAGCAGTTCTTC.

The V gene is TRBV5-5, the J gene TRBJ1-5; the match to TRBD1 covers 9 bases. The CDR3 runs 15 residues. CDR1 is SGHKS and CDR2 is YYEKEE in the germline V gene (reference sequence). V lost 4 bases and J lost 5; bases outside the gene matches: 7. CDR3 in amino acids: CASSPRQGVDQPQHF. Written as DNA, the CDR3 is TGTGCCAGCAGCCCGAGACAGGGGGTTGATCAGCCCCAGCATTTT.

V gene TRBV16 combines with J gene TRBJ2-7; no clear D. Per the germline V gene, CDR1 is KGHSY and CDR2 is FQNENV. Trimming removed 4 bases from V and 3 bases from J, with 7 bases in between. The CDR3 contains 12 residues. CDR3 bases: TGTGCCAGCAGCCTGGCCCGCTACGAGCAGTACTTC. Residues: CASSLARYEQYF. Filled out from reference TRBV16 and TRBJ2-7, the complete variable domain reads GEEVAQTPKHLVRGEGQKAKLYCAPIKGHSYVFWYQQVLKNEFKFLISFQNENVFDETGMPKERFSAKCLPNSPCSLEIQATKLEDSAVYFCASSLARYEQYFGPGTRLTVT.

The V gene is TRBV5-8, the J gene TRBJ1-5, with D hard to call. V dropped 3 bases and J dropped 2 bases, with 12 bases sitting between them. The germline V gene encodes CDR1 SGHTS and CDR2 YDEGEE. The CDR3 is made up of 15 amino acids. CDR3 region: CASSSGVAGNQPQHF. CDR3 in DNA: TGTGCCAGCAGCTCCGGGGTAGCGGGCAATCAGCCCCAGCATTTT.

The chain combines TRBV13 with TRBJ1-1; D perhaps matches TRBD1 (6 bases). CDR1 and CDR2 from the germline V gene are PRHDT and FYEKMQ (reference sequence). The CDR3 is 14 residues long. The V and J ends lost 5 bases and 4 bases respectively, with 14 bases between them. The CDR3 loop reads CASSREGGGTEAFF. The CDR3 DNA follows: TGTGCCAGCAGCCGAGAGGGGGGAGGCACTGAAGCTTTCTTT. The whole variable domain, filled in from reference TRBV13 and TRBJ1-1, reads AAGVIQSPRHLIKEKRETATLKCYPIPRHDTVYWYQQGPGQDPQFLISFYEKMQSDKGSIPDRFSAQQFSDYHSELNMSSLELGDSALYFCASSREGGGTEAFFGQGTRLTVV.

Turning to this clone: Different DNA sequences within this sample yield the same CDR3. The chain carries TRBV6-5 and TRBJ1-2; D is unclear. The germline CDR1 and CDR2 sequences are MNHEY and SVGAGI. V lost 4 bases to trimming and J lost 2 bases, with 8 bases between them. The CDR3 has 13 residues. The CDR3 coding sequence is TGTGCCAGCAGTTCGACCGTGAACTATGGCTACACCTTC. It yields the protein CASSSTVNYGYTF.

The rearrangement links TRBV30 to TRBJ2-3; D remains unclear. There are 12 residues in the CDR3. In germline, CDR1 is GTSNPN, CDR2 SVGIG (reference sequence). The V gene lost 1 base and the J gene lost 0 bases, with 2 bases spanning the gap. The CDR3: CAWSGSTDTQYF. In DNA, the CDR3 is TGTGCCTGGAGTGGGAGCACAGATACGCAGTATTTT.

This chain joins TRBV5-1 and TRBJ2-3; 14 positions match TRBD2. Germline loops: CDR1 SGHRS, CDR2 YFSETQ. The CDR3 length is 15 residues. The trim removed 4 bases at V and 10 bases at J, leaving 8 bases unmatched. The CDR3 DNA sequence: TGCGCCAGCAGCATGGGGACTAGCGGGAGATTGGCGCAGTATTTT. Protein: CASSMGTSGRLAQYF.

J is TRBJ2-4 and V is TRBV5-5; D gene uncertain. With 5 bases removed from V and 3 bases from J, the gap between germline ends came to 24 bases. The CDR3 covers 18 residues. Germline V gives CDR1 SGHKS, CDR2 YYEKEE (reference sequence). In DNA form, the CDR3 reads TGTGCCAGCAGTAGATGGGTATTAACCCCCATCGGCAAAAACATTCAGTACTTC. This encodes CASSRWVLTPIGKNIQYF.

In its sample, this clone was seen a few times. V and J are TRBV2 and TRBJ2-7; 11 nucleotides match TRBD2. Germline V CDR1 and CDR2: SNHLY, FYNNEI. The CDR3 length is 15 residues. V shed 4 bases and J 9 bases; nucleotides not matched to a gene: 11. CDR3 DNA: TGTGCCAGCAGTGCGAGGCTAGCGGGAGGTTCAGTGCAGTACTTC. Translating it yields CASSARLAGGSVQYF.

Here the CDR3 reads CASSPTIGQEGFF. The CDR3 DNA reads TGTGCCAGCAGCCCAACGATTGGACAGGAGGGGTTCTTC. V gene TRBV7-9 combines with J gene TRBJ2-1; D perhaps matches TRBD1 (7 bases). This CDR3 has 13 residues. The V gene lost 5 bases and the J gene lost 15 bases, with 20 bases spanning the gap. Germline lookup yields CDR1 SEHNR and CDR2 FQNEAQ (reference sequence). Full variable domain (outside the CDR3, taken from reference TRBV7-9 and TRBJ2-1): DTGVSQNPRHKITKRGQNVTFRCDPISEHNRLYWYRQTLGQGPEFLTYFQNEAQLEKSRLLSDRFSAERPKGSFSTLEIQRTEQGDSAMYLCASSPTIGQEGFFGPGTRLTVL.

The V call is TRBV28, the J call TRBJ1-5; D unclear. V was clipped by 2 bases and J by 4 bases, with 3 bases between them. This CDR3 comprises 12 residues. Germline V gene sequence: CDR1 MDHEN, CDR2 SYDVKM. DNA of the CDR3: TGTGCCAGCAGTTTAAATAATCAGCCCCAGCATTTT. Translating gives CASSLNNQPQHF.

This sequence joins TRBV18 and TRBJ1-2; no reliable D call. V dropped 4 bases and J dropped 2 bases, with 14 bases sitting between them. Germline V gene data show CDR1 as KGHSH and CDR2 as LQKENI. This CDR3 has 15 amino acids. CDR3 bases: TGTGCCAGCTCACTCAATGAGGTGACAAACTATGGCTACACCTTC. The encoded protein is CASSLNEVTNYGYTF.

This chain links TRBV7-9 with TRBJ1-5, with unresolved D. Germline assignment: CDR1 SEHNR and CDR2 FQNEAQ (reference sequence). V lost 5 bases and J 2 bases, leaving 13 bases between the germline ends. The CDR3 has 15 residues. The CDR3 nucleotides read TGTGCCAGCAGCCCCCGGGGAGGTGGCAATCAGCCCCAGCATTTT. This translates into CASSPRGGGNQPQHF.

The chain recombines TRBV7-8 with TRBJ1-1; D perhaps matches TRBD1 (5 bases). This CDR3 comprises 13 residues. V was trimmed by 3 bases and J by 7 bases, leaving 12 bases between them. Germline V gives CDR1 SGHVS, CDR2 FQNEAQ. This CDR3 reads CASSLDTQLEAFF. CDR3 in DNA: TGTGCCAGCAGCTTGGACACACAGCTTGAAGCTTTCTTT.

This chain links TRBV11-3 with TRBJ1-1, with 8 bases identical to TRBD1. V gave up 5 bases and J gave up 0 bases; unmatched junction bases: 11. Germline lookup yields CDR1 SGHNT and CDR2 YENEEA. CDR3 length: 17 amino acids. The chain's CDR3 is CASSPGQGRGMNTEAFF. CDR3 in DNA: TGTGCCAGCAGCCCCGGACAGGGACGGGGCATGAACACTGAAGCTTTCTTT.

This chain connects TRBV5-5 to TRBJ2-3; 10 positions match TRBD2. CDR3 length: 16 residues. CDR1 is SGHKS, CDR2 YYEKEE, per germline (reference sequence). The junction had 8 bases not matched to a gene; V was cut back by 5 bases and J by 2 bases. The CDR3 DNA reads as TGTGCCAGCAGACTCGGGACTAGCGTTTACACAGATACGCAGTATTTT. Translation gives CASRLGTSVYTDTQYF.

The V gene is TRBV27, the J gene TRBJ1-1; TRBD1 agrees at 7 bases. V shed 6 bases and J 0 bases; nucleotides not matched to a gene: 4. CDR1 is MNHEY, CDR2 SMNVEV, per germline (reference sequence). This CDR3 spans 14 amino acids. CDR3 sequence reads: CASRNRGVNTEAFF. CDR3 nucleotides: TGTGCCAGCAGAAACAGGGGCGTGAACACTGAAGCTTTCTTT.